These T cell receptor beta chains were read from a single sample in a study of regulatory T cells in long-lasting Graves disease. TCRdb used MiXCR to reprocess the multiplex PCR reads, holding one entry per CDR3 protein. The sample yields hundreds of thousands of distinct CDR3 sequences, around 20% seen once. The sample was peripheral blood mononuclear cells (PBMCs), taken when the disease was refractory, from a patient treated with antithyroid drugs. Receptors were obtained from a female donor with Graves disease. Each CDR3 is given with its conserved first and last residue. Fields, in order: clone size, V gene, J gene, D gene, CDR3 protein, CDR3 DNA. D genes are given only for firm matches. Only some rows state a clone size, as once, few, many or a class for expanded clones.

>few|TRBV5-1|TRBJ2-5|-
CASSYGRTQETQYF
TGCGCCAGCAGCTACGGACGGACCCAAGAGACCCAGTACTTC
>-|TRBV28|TRBJ1-5|-
CANKTSHSNQPQHF
TGTGCCAACAAGACAAGCCACAGCAATCAGCCCCAGCATTTT
>many|TRBV11-2|TRBJ1-1|-
CASSLTGWPEAFF
TGTGCCAGCAGCTTAACAGGGTGGCCTGAAGCTTTCTTT
>many|TRBV6-1|TRBJ1-2|-
CASSPGRPGTYGYTF
TGTGCCAGCAGTCCCGGTAGACCGGGCACCTATGGCTACACCTTC
>-|TRBV12-5|TRBJ2-2|-
CASGLTPRDTGELFF
TGTGCTAGTGGTTTGACACCCAGGGACACCGGGGAGCTGTTTTTT
>-|TRBV24-1|TRBJ1-5|-
CATSDSLGQPQHF
TGTGCCACCAGTGATTCCCTGGGTCAGCCCCAGCATTTT
>-|TRBV6-1|TRBJ2-3|-
CASRGYPDTQYF
TGTGCCAGCAGGGGATATCCAGATACGCAGTATTTT
>many|TRBV27|TRBJ2-7|-
CASSNPPGPAVYEQYF
TGTGCCAGCAGCAACCCCCCGGGTCCAGCCGTCTACGAGCAGTACTTC
>many|TRBV6-1|TRBJ1-1|-
CASSGLVNTEAFF
TGTGCCAGCAGTGGCTTAGTGAACACTGAAGCTTTCTTT
>many|TRBV29-1|TRBJ1-1|-
CSVDSYTEAFF
TGCAGCGTTGACAGTTACACTGAAGCTTTCTTT
>-|TRBV6-1|TRBJ2-4|-
CASRGAGTSLAKNIQYF
TGTGCCAGCAGGGGTGCCGGGACGTCTCTAGCCAAAAACATTCAGTACTTC
>few|TRBV7-2|TRBJ2-7|-
CASSPSLFWVQYF
TGTGCCAGCAGCCCGAGCCTTTTTTGGGTACAGTACTTC
>many|TRBV7-8|TRBJ1-4|-
CASSLAPGSNEKLFF
TGTGCCAGCAGCTTGGCCCCGGGTTCTAATGAAAAACTGTTTTTT
>many|TRBV13|TRBJ2-2|-
CASSRDGGPGANTGELFF
TGTGCCAGCAGCAGAGACGGGGGCCCTGGGGCGAACACCGGGGAGCTGTTTTTT
>-|TRBV19|TRBJ2-1|TRBD2
CASRRGPSLSGTSGPNEQFF
TGTGCCAGTAGGAGGGGCCCCAGCTTGTCCGGGACTAGCGGGCCCAATGAGCAGTTCTTC
>few|TRBV9|TRBJ1-1|-
CASSVAAMNTEAFF
TGTGCCAGCAGCGTAGCAGCCATGAACACTGAAGCTTTCTTT
>many|TRBV29-1|TRBJ2-5|-
CSVLQETQYF
TGCAGCGTGCTACAGGAGACCCAGTACTTC
>many|TRBV28|TRBJ1-5|TRBD1
CASKMTGGNQPQHF
TGTGCCAGCAAGATGACAGGGGGCAATCAGCCCCAGCATTTT
>many|TRBV3-1|TRBJ2-7|-
CASSQAGGDYEQYF
TGTGCCAGCAGCCAAGCTGGGGGCGACTACGAGCAGTACTTC
>-|TRBV6-1|TRBJ1-1|-
CASSITPNTEAFF
TGTGCCAGCAGTATCACTCCGAACACTGAAGCTTTCTTT
>many|TRBV28|TRBJ2-2|TRBD2
CASRTSAGINTGELFF
TGTGCCAGCAGGACTAGCGCGGGAATTAACACCGGGGAGCTGTTTTTT
>-|TRBV19|TRBJ1-5|-
CASSTHQGRPDQPQHF
TGTGCCAGTAGTACCCATCAAGGACGTCCGGATCAGCCCCAGCATTTT
>many|TRBV6-1|TRBJ2-5|TRBD2
CASSPERRAGGRKTQYF
TGTGCCAGCAGTCCTGAGAGGCGAGCGGGAGGGCGAAAGACCCAGTACTTC
>-|TRBV10-3|TRBJ1-6|-
CAISRDTASYNSPLHF
TGTGCCATCAGTCGGGACACTGCCTCCTATAATTCACCCCTCCACTTT
>few|TRBV7-2|TRBJ2-2|-
CASSLGGLGFTGELFF
TGTGCCAGCAGCCTAGGGGGGCTAGGTTTCACCGGGGAGCTGTTTTTT
>many|TRBV28|TRBJ2-1|TRBD2
CASSSGTSTYNEQFF
TGTGCCAGCAGTTCCGGGACTAGCACATACAATGAGCAGTTCTTC
>-|TRBV28|TRBJ2-1|-
CASRAHHQIEQFF
TGTGCCAGCCGGGCCCACCACCAAATTGAGCAGTTCTTC
>many|TRBV6-1|TRBJ2-7|TRBD2
CASSPVPGLAEYEQYF
TGTGCCAGCAGTCCAGTTCCGGGACTAGCGGAGTACGAGCAGTACTTC
>many|TRBV28|TRBJ1-6|-
CASCMSLGGGSPLHF
TGTGCCAGCTGCATGAGTTTGGGGGGTGGTTCACCCCTCCACTTT
>many|TRBV7-6|TRBJ2-2|-
CASSGRGTGELFF
TGTGCCAGCAGCGGGAGGGGGACCGGGGAGCTGTTTTTT
>-|TRBV6-5|TRBJ1-6|-
CASSYSVTENSPLHF
TGTGCCAGCAGTTACTCGGTGACGGAGAATTCACCCCTCCACTTT
>many|TRBV28|TRBJ2-7|TRBD2
CASRTSGRLGEQYF
TGTGCCAGTCGTACTAGCGGGAGGTTGGGAGAGCAGTACTTC
>many|TRBV28|TRBJ1-2|-
CATRRTATNYGYTF
TGTGCCACCCGACGGACAGCGACTAACTATGGCTACACCTTC